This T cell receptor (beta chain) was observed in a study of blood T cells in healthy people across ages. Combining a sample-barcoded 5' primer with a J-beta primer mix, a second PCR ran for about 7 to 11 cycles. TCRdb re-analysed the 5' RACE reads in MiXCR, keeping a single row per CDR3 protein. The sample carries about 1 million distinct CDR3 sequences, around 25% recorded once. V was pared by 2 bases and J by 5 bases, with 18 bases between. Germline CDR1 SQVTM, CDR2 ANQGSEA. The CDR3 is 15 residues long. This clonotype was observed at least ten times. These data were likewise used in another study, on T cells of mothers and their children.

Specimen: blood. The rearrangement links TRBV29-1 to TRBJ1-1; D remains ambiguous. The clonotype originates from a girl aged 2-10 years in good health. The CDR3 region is CSVESFGEPGTEAFF. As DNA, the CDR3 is TGCAGCGTTGAATCTTTCGGGGAGCCGGGAACTGAAGCTTTCTTT.